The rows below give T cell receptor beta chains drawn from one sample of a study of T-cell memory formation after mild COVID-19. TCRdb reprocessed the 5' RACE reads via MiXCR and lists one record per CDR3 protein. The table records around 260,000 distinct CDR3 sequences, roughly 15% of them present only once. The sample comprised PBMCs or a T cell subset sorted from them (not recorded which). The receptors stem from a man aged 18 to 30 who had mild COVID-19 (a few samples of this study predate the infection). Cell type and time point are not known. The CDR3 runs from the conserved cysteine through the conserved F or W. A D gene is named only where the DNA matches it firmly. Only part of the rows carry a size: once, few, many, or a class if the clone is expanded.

CASSRPGQETQYF TGCGCCAGCAGCCGCCCAGGCCAAGAGACCCAGTACTTC NA TRBJ2-5 many TRBV4-1
CASSKKYGDRLSGANVLTF TGTGCCAGCAGCAAAAAGTATGGGGACAGACTCTCTGGGGCCAACGTCCTGACTTTC TRBD1 TRBJ2-6 NA TRBV3-1
CASSMGDQPQHF TGTGCCAGCTCAATGGGGGATCAGCCCCAGCATTTT NA TRBJ1-5 NA TRBV18
CSVREFTHYGYTF TGCAGTGTTCGAGAATTTACCCACTATGGCTACACCTTC NA TRBJ1-2 NA TRBV20-1
CAISGVGAGDTQYF TGTGCCATCAGTGGAGTGGGGGCGGGGGATACGCAGTATTTT NA TRBJ2-3 NA TRBV10-3
CASSYDAETYNEQFF TGTGCCAGCAGTTACGACGCGGAAACCTACAATGAGCAGTTCTTC NA TRBJ2-1 NA TRBV6-2/TRBV6-3
CASSAGTSYGYTF TGCGCCAGCAGCGCCGGGACTTCTTATGGCTACACCTTC NA TRBJ1-2 NA TRBV5-1
CSATQGHEQFF TGCAGTGCCACCCAGGGGCATGAGCAGTTCTTC NA TRBJ2-1 NA TRBV20-1
CASSFVPGAFF TGTGCCAGCAGCTTCGTCCCCGGGGCTTTCTTT NA TRBJ1-1 few TRBV7-9
CASSHPPDRATDTQYF TGCGCCAGCAGCCATCCTCCGGACAGGGCCACAGATACGCAGTATTTT TRBD1 TRBJ2-3 few TRBV4-1
CSARDTSGGTDTQYF TGCAGTGCTAGAGATACTAGTGGAGGCACAGATACGCAGTATTTT NA TRBJ2-3 few TRBV20-1
CASSSQRYQETQYF TGTGCTAGCAGCTCACAGCGGTACCAAGAGACCCAGTACTTC NA TRBJ2-5 NA TRBV7-7
CASSPKIRTAGNTIYF TGTGCCAGCAGCCCTAAGATCCGGACAGCGGGAAACACCATATATTTT NA TRBJ1-3 many TRBV7-9
CASSLNILSGGQYNEQFF TGCGCCAGCAGCTTGAACATTTTGTCGGGGGGCCAATACAATGAGCAGTTCTTC NA TRBJ2-1 few TRBV5-1
CASRAAGGHTDTQYF TGTGCCAGCAGGGCGGCGGGGGGGCATACAGATACGCAGTATTTT TRBD2 TRBJ2-3 NA TRBV25-1
CASSLWSRGKETQYF TGTGCCAGCAGCTTATGGAGCCGGGGGAAAGAGACCCAGTACTTC NA TRBJ2-5 NA TRBV7-9
CASSFRDTGELFF TGTGCCAGCAGTTTCCGGGACACCGGGGAGCTGTTTTTT NA TRBJ2-2 NA TRBV6-2/TRBV6-3
CASSSASGEPYNEQFF TGTGCCAGCAGCTCCGCTAGCGGGGAGCCATACAATGAGCAGTTCTTC TRBD2 TRBJ2-1 many TRBV7-2
CASSSQGTRTEAFF TGCGCCAGCAGTTCGCAGGGGACGCGAACTGAAGCTTTCTTT NA TRBJ1-1 NA TRBV10-1
CASSQLPGLAGANEQFF TGCGCCAGCAGCCAACTACCGGGACTAGCGGGGGCCAATGAGCAGTTCTTC TRBD2 TRBJ2-1 few TRBV4-3
CAISDRETQYF TGTGCCATCAGTGACAGGGAGACCCAGTACTTC NA TRBJ2-5 many TRBV10-3
CASSRTTGGANYGYTF TGCGCCAGCAGCAGGACTACAGGGGGCGCCAACTATGGCTACACCTTC TRBD1 TRBJ1-2 NA TRBV5-1
CSARGRYEQFF TGCAGTGCTAGGGGGAGGTATGAGCAGTTCTTC NA TRBJ2-1 few TRBV20-1
CASSFPGTSGNEQYF TGTGCCAGCAGTTTTCCGGGGACATCTGGGAACGAGCAGTACTTC NA TRBJ2-7 many TRBV28
CASREQGALREQYF TGTGCCAGCAGAGAACAGGGTGCGTTACGCGAGCAGTACTTC NA TRBJ2-7 NA TRBV6-5
CAISESTGDTQYF TGTGCCATCAGTGAGTCGACTGGGGATACGCAGTATTTT NA TRBJ2-3 NA TRBV10-3
CASSGRGHEQFF TGTGCCAGCAGTGGGAGGGGCCATGAGCAGTTCTTC NA TRBJ2-1 few TRBV2
CASSSGTSGGDGAEQYF TGCGCCAGCAGCTCTGGGACTAGCGGGGGTGACGGGGCCGAGCAGTACTTC TRBD2 TRBJ2-7 few TRBV5-1
CAISDQVASGANVLTF TGTGCCATCAGTGACCAGGTCGCCTCTGGGGCCAACGTCCTGACTTTC NA TRBJ2-6 NA TRBV10-3
CSVGVGGETQYF TGCAGCGTTGGGGTAGGAGGGGAGACCCAGTACTTC NA TRBJ2-5 NA TRBV29-1
CASSLFADNSPLHF TGTGCCAGCAGCTTATTCGCCGATAATTCACCCCTCCACTTT NA TRBJ1-6 few TRBV7-2
CASGGGKDTQYF TGTGCCAGCGGCGGGGGAAAGGATACGCAGTATTTT TRBD2 TRBJ2-3 NA TRBV28
CASSLALGPESPLHF TGTGCCAGCAGCTTGGCCTTGGGGCCGGAATCACCCCTCCACTTT NA TRBJ1-6 NA TRBV5-5
CSARDSGSTGELFF TGCAGTGCTAGAGATAGCGGGAGCACCGGGGAGCTGTTTTTT TRBD2 TRBJ2-2 NA TRBV20-1
CASSLDSGGFGEQFF TGTGCCAGCAGCTTAGACAGCGGGGGGTTTGGTGAGCAGTTCTTC TRBD2 TRBJ2-1 few TRBV7-2
CASSLVLPANYGYTF TGCGCCAGCAGCTTGGTACTGCCGGCTAACTATGGCTACACCTTC NA TRBJ1-2 NA TRBV5-1
CSVVRAMNTEAFF TGCAGCGTCGTTAGGGCCATGAACACTGAAGCTTTCTTT NA TRBJ1-1 NA TRBV29-1
CASSLERVDGYTF TGCGCCAGCAGCTTGGAACGGGTCGATGGCTACACCTTC NA TRBJ1-2 few TRBV5-1